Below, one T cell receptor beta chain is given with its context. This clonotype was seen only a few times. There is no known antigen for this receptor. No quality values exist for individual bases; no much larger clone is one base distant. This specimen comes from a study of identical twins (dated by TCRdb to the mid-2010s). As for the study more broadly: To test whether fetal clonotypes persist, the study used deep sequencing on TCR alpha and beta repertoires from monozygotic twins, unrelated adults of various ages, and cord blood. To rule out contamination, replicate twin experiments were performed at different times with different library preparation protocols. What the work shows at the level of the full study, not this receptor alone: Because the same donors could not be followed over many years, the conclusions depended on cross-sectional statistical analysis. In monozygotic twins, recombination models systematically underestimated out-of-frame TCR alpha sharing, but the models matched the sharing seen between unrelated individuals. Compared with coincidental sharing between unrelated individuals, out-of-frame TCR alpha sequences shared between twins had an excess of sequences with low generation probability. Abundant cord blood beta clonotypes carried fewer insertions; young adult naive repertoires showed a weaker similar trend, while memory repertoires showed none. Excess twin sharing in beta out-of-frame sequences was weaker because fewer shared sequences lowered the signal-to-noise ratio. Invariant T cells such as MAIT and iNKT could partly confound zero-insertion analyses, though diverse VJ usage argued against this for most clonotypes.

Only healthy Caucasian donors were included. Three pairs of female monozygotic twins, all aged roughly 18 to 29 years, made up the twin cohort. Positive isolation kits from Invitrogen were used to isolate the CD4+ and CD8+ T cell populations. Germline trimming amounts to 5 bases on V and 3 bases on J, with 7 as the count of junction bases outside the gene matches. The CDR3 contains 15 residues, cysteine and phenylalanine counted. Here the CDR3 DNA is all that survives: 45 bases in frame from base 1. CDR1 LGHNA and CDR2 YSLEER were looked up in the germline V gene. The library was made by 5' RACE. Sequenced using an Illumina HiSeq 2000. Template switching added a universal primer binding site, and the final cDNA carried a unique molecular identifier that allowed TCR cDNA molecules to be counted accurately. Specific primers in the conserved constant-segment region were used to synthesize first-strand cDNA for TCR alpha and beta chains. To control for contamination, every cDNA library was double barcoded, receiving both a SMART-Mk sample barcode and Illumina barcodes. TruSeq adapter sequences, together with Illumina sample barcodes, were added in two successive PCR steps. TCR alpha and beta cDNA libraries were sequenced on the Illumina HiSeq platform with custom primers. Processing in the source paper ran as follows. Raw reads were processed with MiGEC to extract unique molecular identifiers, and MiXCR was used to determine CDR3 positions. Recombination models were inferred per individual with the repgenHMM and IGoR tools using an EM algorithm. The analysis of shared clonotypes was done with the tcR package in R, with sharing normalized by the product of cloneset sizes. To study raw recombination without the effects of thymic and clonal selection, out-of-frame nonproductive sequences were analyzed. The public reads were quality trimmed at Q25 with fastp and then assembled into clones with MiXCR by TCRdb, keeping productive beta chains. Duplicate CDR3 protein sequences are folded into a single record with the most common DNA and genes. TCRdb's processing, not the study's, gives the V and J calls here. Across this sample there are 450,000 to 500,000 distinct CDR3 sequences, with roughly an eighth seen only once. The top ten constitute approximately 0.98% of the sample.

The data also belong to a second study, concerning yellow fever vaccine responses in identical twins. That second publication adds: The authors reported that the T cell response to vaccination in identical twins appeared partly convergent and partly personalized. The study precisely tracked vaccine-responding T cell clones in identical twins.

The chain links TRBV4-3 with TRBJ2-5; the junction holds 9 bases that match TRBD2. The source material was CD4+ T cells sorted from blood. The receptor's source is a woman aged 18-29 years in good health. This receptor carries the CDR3 CASSLRLAEEETQYF. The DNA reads TGCGCCAGCAGCTTACGACTAGCGGAGGAAGAGACCCAGTACTTC.